The 14 T cell receptor beta chains below come from one sample, sequenced in a study of blood T cell repertoires in COVID-19. Sequencing was performed with immunoSEQ multiplex PCR; in TCRdb, only in-frame clones are kept and a portion is missing. This table holds roughly 310,000 clones, roughly 90% found once. The sequenced sample was peripheral blood. These receptors were collected from a woman in her 50s with active or convalescent COVID-19.

The chain joins TRBV3-1 (or the pseudogene TRBV3-2) to TRBJ1-1; D is unclear. The CDR3 is made up of 16 amino acids. The germline V gene has CDR1 LGHDT and CDR2 YNNKEL (reference sequence). Trimming removed 2 bases from V and 1 base from J, with 14 bases in between. Here the CDR3 reads CASSQIGVFSNTEAFF. CDR3 DNA: TGTGCCAGCAGCCAAATCGGGGTGTTCTCGAACACTGAAGCTTTCTTT.

The chain couples TRBV11-3 to TRBJ2-7; no reliable D call. The germline V gene encodes CDR1 SGHNT and CDR2 YENEEA. V was clipped by 1 base and J by 5 bases, with 9 bases between them. The CDR3 is 13 residues long. CDR3 coding DNA: TGTGCCAGCAGCTTAGGGCCTCGGGACGAGCAGTACTTC. Amino acids: CASSLGPRDEQYF. The full variable domain, in which reference TRBV11-3 and TRBJ2-7 provide the parts outside the CDR3, is EAGVVQSPRYKIIEKKQPVAFWCNPISGHNTLYWYLQNLGQGPELLIRYENEEAVDDSQLPKDRFSAERLKGVDSTLKIQPAELGDSAVYLCASSLGPRDEQYFGPGTRLTVT.

The chain recombines TRBV7-2 with TRBJ2-7, with TRBD2 identical over 7 bases. This CDR3 region has 13 residues. CDR1 is SGHTA and CDR2 is FQGNSA in the germline V gene. V lost 3 bases to trimming and J lost 5 bases; unmatched junction nucleotides: 4. This CDR3 is CASSLGLTDEQYF. CDR3 coding DNA: TGTGCCAGCAGCTTGGGACTAACCGACGAGCAGTACTTC.

The chain carries TRBV6-5 and TRBJ2-1; no clear D. CDR3 length: 13 residues. Germline-derived CDR1 and CDR2 are MNHEY and SVGAGI. The ends were cut back, 6 bases at V and 0 bases at J, with 6 bases in the middle. CDR3 DNA: TGTGCCAGCAGGGTCAGCTCCTACAATGAGCAGTTCTTC. Translated: CASRVSSYNEQFF.

The chain recombines TRBV20-1 with TRBJ2-3; D might be TRBD2 (5 bases). V lost 3 bases to trimming and J lost 3 bases, with 13 bases between them. The CDR3 is 14 amino acids. Looked up from germline, CDR1 is DFQATT and CDR2 is SNEGSKA (reference sequence). This chain's CDR3 is CSASERAGTDTQYF. In nucleotides, the CDR3 is TGCAGTGCTAGTGAGAGGGCCGGGACAGATACGCAGTATTTT.

The chain joins TRBV4-2 to TRBJ2-1, with D perhaps matching TRBD2 (6 bases). Germline V gives CDR1 LGHNA, CDR2 YNFKEQ. The CDR3 spans 15 residues. With 0 bases removed from V and 8 bases from J, the gap between germline ends came to 14 bases. Written as DNA, the CDR3 is TGTGCCAGCAGCCAAGAGTCTCGGGCGGGGTATGAGCAGTTCTTC. Its protein product is CASSQESRAGYEQFF.

The chain has TRBV4-1 and TRBJ2-5, with 7 bases matching TRBD2. Germline values: CDR1 MGHRA, CDR2 YSYEKL. V trimming: 4 bases; J trimming: 0 bases; junction bases outside the gene matches: 2. This CDR3 comprises 14 residues. The CDR3 nucleotides are TGCGCCAGCAGCCCCCGGGGGGACCAAGAGACCCAGTACTTC. It codes for CASSPRGDQETQYF.

About this clone itself: Other DNA variants within this sample encode the same CDR3. The genes are TRBV19 and TRBJ2-5; TRBD1 matches 11 bases. The trim removed 6 bases at V and 5 bases at J, leaving 8 bases unmatched. This CDR3 is built from 15 residues. Germline V gives CDR1 LNHDA, CDR2 SQIVND (reference sequence). The DNA for the CDR3 is TGTGCCAGTAGCACCGGGACAGGGGGATTGGAGACCCAGTACTTC. Translation: CASSTGTGGLETQYF.

The chain couples TRBV19 to TRBJ1-4; 9 bases map to TRBD1. CDR1 LNHDA and CDR2 SQIVND come from the germline V gene (reference sequence). The CDR3 is 14 amino acids. V lost 5 bases, J lost 6 bases, and 4 bases stayed unmatched. This CDR3 is CASSFRTGDEKLFF. The CDR3, as DNA: TGTGCCAGTAGTTTCCGGACAGGGGATGAAAAACTGTTTTTT.

This chain joins TRBV5-1 and TRBJ2-7, with TRBD1 as a possible D gene (5 bases). Between the trimmed V and J ends, which lost 5 bases and 2 bases, there was a span of 14 bases. Per the germline V gene, CDR1 is SGHRS and CDR2 is YFSETQ. The length of the CDR3 is 14 residues. CDR3 region: CASSRTQGPYEQYF. CDR3 in DNA: TGCGCCAGCAGTCGCACTCAGGGTCCCTACGAGCAGTACTTC.

The chain couples TRBV7-2 to TRBJ2-5, with D possibly being TRBD2 (6 bases). The CDR3 runs 15 residues. In germline, CDR1 is SGHTA, CDR2 FQGNSA. The V end lost 2 bases, the J end lost 3 bases, and 13 bases lay between the germline ends. CDR3 amino acids: CASSLSGVNKETQYF. DNA of the CDR3: TGTGCCAGCAGCTTATCGGGAGTGAACAAAGAGACCCAGTACTTC.

In its sample, this clone was seen once. The chain uses TRBV5-8 and TRBJ1-1, with a tentative D call TRBD1 (5 bases). The CDR3 length is 13 residues. Between the trimmed V and J ends, which lost 0 bases and 6 bases, there was a span of 9 bases. The germline V gene encodes CDR1 SGHTS and CDR2 YDEGEE. The CDR3 sequence is CASSLGEGAEAFF. In nucleotides, the CDR3 is TGTGCCAGCAGCTTGGGAGAAGGGGCTGAAGCTTTCTTT.

This chain uses TRBV6-5 with TRBJ2-7, with a tentative D call TRBD1 (6 bases). The CDR3 is 15 amino acids. CDR1 MNHEY and CDR2 SVGAGI come from the germline V gene. V was shortened by 6 bases and J by 3 bases, with 18 bases between the two germline ends. DNA of the CDR3: TGTGCCAGCAGCCCCTCCGGGACACTCGGCTACGAGCAGTACTTC. Translated: CASSPSGTLGYEQYF.

The rearrangement uses TRBV27 and TRBJ2-5; 7 positions match TRBD1. The germline CDR1 and CDR2 sequences are MNHEY and SMNVEV (reference sequence). Trimming cost V 2 bases and J 4 bases; bases outside gene matches: 4. The CDR3 contains 14 residues. CDR3 bases: TGTGCCAGCAGTTTAGGGGACAGCAGAGAGACCCAGTACTTC. Amino acid sequence: CASSLGDSRETQYF.